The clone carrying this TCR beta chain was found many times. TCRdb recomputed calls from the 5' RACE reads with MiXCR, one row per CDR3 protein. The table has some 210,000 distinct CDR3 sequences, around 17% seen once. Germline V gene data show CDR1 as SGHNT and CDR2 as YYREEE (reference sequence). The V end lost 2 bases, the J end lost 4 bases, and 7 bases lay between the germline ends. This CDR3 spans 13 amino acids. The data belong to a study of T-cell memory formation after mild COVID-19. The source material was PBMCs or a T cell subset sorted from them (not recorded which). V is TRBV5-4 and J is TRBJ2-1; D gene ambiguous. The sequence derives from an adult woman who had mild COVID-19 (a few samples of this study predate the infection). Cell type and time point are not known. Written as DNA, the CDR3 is TGTGCCAGCAGCTTACGACCGTACAATGAGCAGTTCTTC. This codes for CASSLRPYNEQFF.